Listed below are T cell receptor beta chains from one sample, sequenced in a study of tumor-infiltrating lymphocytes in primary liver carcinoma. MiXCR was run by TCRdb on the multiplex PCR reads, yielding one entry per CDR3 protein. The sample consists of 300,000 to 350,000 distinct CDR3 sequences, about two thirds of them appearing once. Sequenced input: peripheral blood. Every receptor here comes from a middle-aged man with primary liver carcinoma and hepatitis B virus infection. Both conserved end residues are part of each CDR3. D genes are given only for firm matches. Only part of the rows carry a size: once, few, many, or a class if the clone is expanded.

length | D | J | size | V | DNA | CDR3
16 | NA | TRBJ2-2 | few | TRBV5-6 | TGTGCCAGCAGCCGGGGGGCTATGGGGGAGACCGGGGAGCTGTTTTTT | CASSRGAMGETGELFF
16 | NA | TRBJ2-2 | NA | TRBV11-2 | TGTACCAGCAGCTCAGCTGTCGGCGTTGGGGCCGGGGAGCTGTTTTTT | CTSSSAVGVGAGELFF
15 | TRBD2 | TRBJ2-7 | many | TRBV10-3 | TGTGCCATCAGTGAGAGGGCTAGCGGGAATGACGAGCAGTACTTC | CAISERASGNDEQYF
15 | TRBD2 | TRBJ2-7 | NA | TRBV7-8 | TGTGCCAGCAGCTGGGGGGTTAGCGGGGCCTACGAGCAGTACTTC | CASSWGVSGAYEQYF
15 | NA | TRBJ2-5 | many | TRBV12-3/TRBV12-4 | TGTGCCAGCAGTTTAGAAGGGGCAGGCCAAGAGACCCAGTACTTC | CASSLEGAGQETQYF
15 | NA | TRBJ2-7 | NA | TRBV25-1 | TGTGCCAGCAGTGAGGTAGACATATTCTCCTACGAGCAGTACTTC | CASSEVDIFSYEQYF
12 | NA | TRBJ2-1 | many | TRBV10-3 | TGTGCCATCAGCTCAGGGGACAATGAGCAGTTCTTC | CAISSGDNEQFF
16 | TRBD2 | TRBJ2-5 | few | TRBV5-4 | TGTGCCAGCAGCTTGGATGCTAGCGGGCTCCAAGAGACCCAGTACTTC | CASSLDASGLQETQYF
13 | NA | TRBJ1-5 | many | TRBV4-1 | TGCGCCAGCAGCCAAGCTAGCAATCAGCCCCAGCATTTT | CASSQASNQPQHF
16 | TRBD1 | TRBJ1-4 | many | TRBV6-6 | TGTGCCAGCATCGACAGGGGCGAGGACGGAAATGAAAAACTGTTTTTT | CASIDRGEDGNEKLFF
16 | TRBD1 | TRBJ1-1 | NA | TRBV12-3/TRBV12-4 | TGTGCCAGCATCCTGTCCGACAGGGGATTGAACACTGAAGCTTTCTTT | CASILSDRGLNTEAFF
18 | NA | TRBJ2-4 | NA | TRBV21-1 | TGTGCCAGCAGACCCTGGCCAGGGGGACGTGTAGTTAAAAACATTCGGTACTTC | CASRPWPGGRVVKNIRYF
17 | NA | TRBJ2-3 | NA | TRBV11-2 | TGTGCCAGCAGCTCGCCCTCGGGCGGCGGATACACAGATACGCAGTATTTT | CASSSPSGGGYTDTQYF
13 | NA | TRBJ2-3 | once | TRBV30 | TGTGCCTGGAGTCGCGCCTTCACAGATACGCAGTATTTT | CAWSRAFTDTQYF
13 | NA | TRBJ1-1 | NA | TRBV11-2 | TGTACCAGCGGCCCTTACCCCGTCACGGAAGCTTTCTTT | CTSGPYPVTEAFF